One and the same sample provided the 29 T cell receptor beta chains below, sequenced in a study of blood T cell repertoires in COVID-19 (dated by TCRdb to about 2020). Receptor amplification or capture employed the immunoSEQ multiplex PCR assay. TCRdb took over this immuneACCESS table, retaining in-frame rearrangements with V and J assigned. Such tables are incomplete; in checked studies, under half of the missing clones stem from an unresolved V gene, and the remainder is unexplained. This sample comprises 150,000 or so clones, approximately 90% of them detected only once. Together, the top ten hold roughly 15% of the sample. Sequencing input: peripheral blood. The receptors were sampled from a woman aged 40-49 years with acute or convalescent COVID-19.

In this sample, this clone turned up once. V and J are TRBV18 and TRBJ1-4, with 9 bases fitting TRBD1. The CDR3 is 18 amino acids. Germline assignment: CDR1 KGHSH and CDR2 LQKENI. The V gene end was trimmed by 6 bases and the J gene end by 0 bases; junction bases not matched to a gene: 11. The CDR3 here is CASSGTGLGPATNEKLFF. The CDR3 DNA reads TGTGCCAGCTCCGGGACAGGGCTGGGGCCCGCAACTAATGAAAAACTGTTTTTT.

V and J are TRBV24-1 and TRBJ2-7; TRBD1 matches at 8 bases. The CDR3 spans 16 residues. Germline CDR1 and CDR2: KGHDR and SFDVKD. V dropped 1 base and J dropped 0; count of bases not matched to a gene: 4. The CDR3 bases are TGTGCCACCAGTGATTTTGCCGGGACAGGCTCCTACGAGCAGTACTTC. Its protein product is CATSDFAGTGSYEQYF.

The chain joins TRBV5-4 to TRBJ2-1, with TRBD2 matching over 7 bases. The length of the CDR3 is 16 residues. Germline CDR1 is SGHNT and CDR2 is YYREEE (reference sequence). V shed 3 bases, J shed 4 bases, and the junction held 10 bases outside the gene matches. CDR3 nucleotides: TGTGCCAGCAGCTCCAATGGCGGGAGAAATTACAATGAGCAGTTCTTC. Amino acid sequence: CASSSNGGRNYNEQFF.

V and J are TRBV16 and TRBJ2-1; the D gene is possibly TRBD2 (6 bases). Per the germline V gene, CDR1 is KGHSY and CDR2 is FQNENV. The CDR3 covers 15 residues. The V and J ends lost 0 bases and 6 bases respectively, with 12 bases between them. CDR3 loop: CASSQSRGVSNEQFF. The CDR3 bases are TGTGCCAGCAGCCAATCGCGGGGCGTATCCAATGAGCAGTTCTTC.

This clone has only a few counts. The chain combines TRBV27 with TRBJ1-1; TRBD1 matches at 7 bases. This CDR3 contains 14 residues. CDR1 is MNHEY, CDR2 SMNVEV, per germline (reference sequence). V shed 5 bases and J 5 bases; nucleotides not matched to a gene: 8. CDR3 loop: CASSKTGRNTEAFF. CDR3 DNA sequence: TGTGCCAGCAGTAAGACAGGGCGTAATACTGAAGCTTTCTTT.

CDR3 DNA: TGTGCCAGCAGCCAAGTTCTCGGGGAGAGCTCCTACAATGAGCAGTTCTTC. It codes for CASSQVLGESSYNEQFF. The chain carries TRBV4-2 and TRBJ2-1; a weak D match, TRBD2 (5 bases). Trimming shortened V by 1 base and J by 0 bases, and 13 bases separated the two germline ends. CDR1 is LGHNA, CDR2 YNFKEQ, per germline. The CDR3 has 17 residues.

This clone was found a few times. The V and J genes are TRBV11-1 and TRBJ1-6; the match to TRBD1 covers 7 bases. Germline trimming cut 4 bases from V and 5 bases from J; bases unmatched to any gene: 5. Germline V CDR1 and CDR2: SGHAT, FQDESV (reference sequence). This CDR3 has 15 amino acids. The CDR3 region is CASSYAGTDNSPLHF. The DNA for the CDR3 is TGTGCCAGCAGCTACGCCGGGACAGATAATTCACCCCTCCACTTT.

This clone was found a few times. In nucleotides, the CDR3 is TGTGCCTGGAGTGGGGCAGCTAGCAATCAGCCCCAGCATTTT. Translation: CAWSGAASNQPQHF. The chain recombines TRBV30 with TRBJ1-5; D remains ambiguous. Trimming took 1 base from V and 0 from J, leaving 7 bases between them. This CDR3 comprises 14 residues. CDR1 is GTSNPN and CDR2 is SVGIG in the germline V gene (reference sequence).

The chain uses TRBV11-2 and TRBJ1-1, with D unclear. CDR3 length: 13 residues. Germline V gene data show CDR1 as SGHAT and CDR2 as FQNNGV. Trimming stripped 3 bases from V and 1 base from J, with 6 bases between. In nucleotides, the CDR3 is TGTGCCAGCAGCTTCGAGTCGAACACTGAAGCTTTCTTT. This gives the protein CASSFESNTEAFF.

V usage is TRBV11-2 and J usage is TRBJ1-2, with D possibly TRBD1 on 5 matching bases. CDR1 and CDR2 from the germline V gene are SGHAT and FQNNGV. The CDR3 totals 15 residues. V was pared by 5 bases and J by 4 bases, with 17 bases between. The CDR3 DNA is TGTGCCAGCAGCGGTGGGATGACAGAGCCCTATGGCTACACCTTC. Its protein is CASSGGMTEPYGYTF.

This chain connects TRBV24-1 to TRBJ2-7; perhaps TRBD1 as D (6 bases). The CDR3 is 13 residues long. Trimming took off 5 bases at V and 3 bases at J, with 10 bases between the two ends. CDR1 and CDR2 from the germline V gene are KGHDR and SFDVKD. CDR3 nucleotide sequence: TGTGCCACCAGTGCTTGGGACAACTACGAGCAGTACTTC. This gives the protein CATSAWDNYEQYF.

The rearrangement links TRBV5-1 to TRBJ1-6; no clear D gene. The V and J ends lost 5 bases and 7 bases respectively, with 16 bases between them. The CDR3 loop spans 15 amino acids. Germline V lookup: CDR1 SGHRS, CDR2 YFSETQ. The CDR3 protein is CASSDGAGLNSPLHF. In nucleotides, the CDR3 is TGCGCCAGCAGTGACGGCGCGGGGTTGAATTCACCCCTCCACTTT.

J is TRBJ2-3 and V is TRBV10-3; D is undetermined. Trimming stripped 2 bases from V and 4 bases from J, with 7 bases between. Germline loops: CDR1 ENHRY, CDR2 SYGVKD. The CDR3 covers 13 residues. CDR3 in amino acids: CAISEEFSDTQYF. The CDR3 nucleotides are TGTGCCATCAGTGAGGAGTTTTCAGATACGCAGTATTTT.

The chain uses TRBV10-2 and TRBJ2-5; 7 bases line up with TRBD1. Germline V gene lookup returns CDR1 WSHSY and CDR2 SAAADI. The CDR3 totals 13 residues. V shed 10 bases, J shed 5 bases, and the junction held 10 bases outside the gene matches. The CDR3 loop reads CATTQGSSETQYF. CDR3 DNA: TGCGCCACGACACAGGGGTCGAGTGAGACCCAGTACTTC.

The chain carries TRBV29-1 and TRBJ2-1; D is perhaps TRBD2 (6 bases). Trimming pared 5 bases from V and 5 bases from J, leaving 10 bases between. Per the germline V gene, CDR1 is SQVTM and CDR2 is ANQGSEA. The CDR3 extends over 12 amino acids. In DNA form, the CDR3 reads TGCAGCGTTTGGCGGGGACACAATGAGCAGTTCTTC. Protein sequence: CSVWRGHNEQFF.

This chain links TRBV6-2 or TRBV6-3 with TRBJ2-3; 10 nucleotides align to TRBD1. Germline-derived CDR1 and CDR2 are MNHEY and SVGEGT. The CDR3 has 17 residues. V shed 0 bases, J shed 2 bases, and the junction held 5 bases outside the gene matches. CDR3 DNA sequence: TGTGCCAGCAGTTACTCGACGACAGGGGGCGACACAGATACGCAGTATTTT. Translation: CASSYSTTGGDTDTQYF.

The V gene is TRBV28, the J gene TRBJ2-3, with D unresolved. This CDR3 has 14 amino acids. The ends were cut back, 3 bases at V and 2 bases at J, with 9 bases in the middle. Germline V gives CDR1 MDHEN, CDR2 SYDVKM. Here the CDR3 DNA reads TGTGCCAGCAGTTTTCAGGCGATCACAGATACGCAGTATTTT. Protein product: CASSFQAITDTQYF.

This clone has more than one count but fewer than ten. The chain is built from TRBV4-2 and TRBJ1-5, with D perhaps matching TRBD1 (5 bases). The germline V gene has CDR1 LGHNA and CDR2 YNFKEQ. V was clipped by 2 bases and J by 6 bases, with 11 bases between them. This CDR3 has 14 amino acids. DNA for the CDR3: TGTGCCAGCAGCCAACAGGGAGGGGCTCAGCCCCAGCATTTT. Translated, it gives CASSQQGGAQPQHF.

The chain links TRBV5-1 to TRBJ2-1; 7 bases are a match to TRBD1. The CDR3 length is 12 residues. V lost 4 bases to trimming and J lost 12 bases; unmatched junction nucleotides: 7. Germline V gene data show CDR1 as SGHRS and CDR2 as YFSETQ. Written as DNA, the CDR3 is TGCGCCAGCAGCCAGATACAGGGGAGGCAGTTCTTC. This translates into CASSQIQGRQFF.

The genes are TRBV21-1 and TRBJ2-7; the D call TRBD2 from the table was never checked on the DNA. TRBV21-1 is deemed a pseudogene. The CDR3 covers 15 residues. CDR3 DNA: TGTGCCAGCAGCAAGGAGGGAGAAGCATCCTACGAGCAGTACTTC. This sequence encodes CASSKEGEASYEQYF.

This CDR3 reads CASSFRQGKGANVLTF. CDR3 in DNA: TGTGCCAGCAGCTTTAGACAGGGGAAAGGGGCCAACGTCCTGACTTTC. This chain joins TRBV13 and TRBJ2-6, with 8 bases fitting TRBD1. Germline loops: CDR1 PRHDT, CDR2 FYEKMQ (reference sequence). V shed 3 bases and J 4 bases; nucleotides not matched to a gene: 5. This CDR3 spans 16 amino acids.

V and J are TRBV3-1 (or the pseudogene TRBV3-2) and TRBJ2-5; the match to TRBD2 covers 14 bases. CDR1 LGHDT and CDR2 YNNKEL come from the germline V gene (reference sequence). Losses at the gene ends were 0 bases for V and 0 bases for J; bases not matched to a gene: 6. The CDR3 consists of 19 residues. The CDR3 spells CASSQEGLAGDGYQETQYF. The CDR3 nucleotides read TGTGCCAGCAGCCAAGAGGGACTAGCGGGAGACGGATACCAAGAGACCCAGTACTTC.

The chain's CDR3 is CASSQRQGTQETQYF. The CDR3 DNA reads TGTGCCAGCAGCCAGCGACAGGGCACCCAAGAGACCCAGTACTTC. The rearrangement links TRBV4-2 to TRBJ2-5; TRBD1 matches 7 bases. The CDR3 has 15 residues. The ends lost 3 bases at V and 1 base at J; junction bases unmatched: 5. The V gene's germline CDR1 is LGHNA and CDR2 YNFKEQ.

The chain joins TRBV24-1 to TRBJ2-3; 8 bases are a match to TRBD1. Germline values: CDR1 KGHDR, CDR2 SFDVKD. The V segment lost 12 bases and the J segment 0 bases; nucleotides outside the gene matches: 7. The CDR3 extends over 14 amino acids. The chain's CDR3 is CAASRGQSTDTQYF. DNA of the CDR3: TGTGCCGCAAGCAGGGGGCAGAGCACAGATACGCAGTATTTT.

V gene TRBV19 combines with J gene TRBJ1-1; 7 positions agree with TRBD1. The CDR3 has 16 residues. Germline trimming cut 0 bases from V and 1 base from J; bases unmatched to any gene: 5. CDR1 and CDR2 from the germline V gene are LNHDA and SQIVND (reference sequence). The CDR3 DNA reads TGTGCCAGTAGTATAGAACAGGGGTGGACGAACACTGAAGCTTTCTTT. Its translation is CASSIEQGWTNTEAFF.

This clone was observed a single time. The CDR3 loop is CASSINTDTQYF. For the CDR3, the DNA is TGTGCCAGCAGCATTAACACAGATACGCAGTATTTT. The chain links TRBV13 to TRBJ2-3; unclear D gene. The CDR3 spans 12 residues. V was shortened by 5 bases and J by 2 bases, with 5 bases between the two germline ends. Germline lookup yields CDR1 PRHDT and CDR2 FYEKMQ (reference sequence).

J is TRBJ1-2 and V is TRBV18; 11 bases are shared with TRBD1. The germline V gene has CDR1 KGHSH and CDR2 LQKENI. This CDR3 has 14 amino acids. J lost 7 bases, V lost 3 bases, and 4 bases had no gene match. The CDR3 coding sequence is TGTGCCAGCTCACCCGGGACAGGGGGATCTGGCTACACCTTC. This gives the protein CASSPGTGGSGYTF.

The J gene is TRBJ1-5, the V gene TRBV2, with 8 bases matching TRBD1. With 7 bases clipped from V and 7 bases from J, the junction kept 9 bases outside the gene matches. Germline values: CDR1 SNHLY, CDR2 FYNNEI. The CDR3 is made up of 14 amino acids. Written as DNA, the CDR3 is TGTGCCAGCATGTACGGCGCAGGGGGCCAGCCCCAGCATTTT. Translated: CASMYGAGGQPQHF.

The J gene is TRBJ2-7, the V gene TRBV3-1 (or the pseudogene TRBV3-2); TRBD2 matches at 14 bases. V dropped 8 bases and J dropped 1; count of bases not matched to a gene: 4. The CDR3 extends over 15 amino acids. Germline-derived CDR1 and CDR2 are LGHDT and YNNKEL (reference sequence). CDR3 residues: CASARTSGGSYEQYF. Here the CDR3 DNA reads TGTGCCAGCGCTCGGACTAGCGGGGGGTCCTACGAGCAGTACTTC.